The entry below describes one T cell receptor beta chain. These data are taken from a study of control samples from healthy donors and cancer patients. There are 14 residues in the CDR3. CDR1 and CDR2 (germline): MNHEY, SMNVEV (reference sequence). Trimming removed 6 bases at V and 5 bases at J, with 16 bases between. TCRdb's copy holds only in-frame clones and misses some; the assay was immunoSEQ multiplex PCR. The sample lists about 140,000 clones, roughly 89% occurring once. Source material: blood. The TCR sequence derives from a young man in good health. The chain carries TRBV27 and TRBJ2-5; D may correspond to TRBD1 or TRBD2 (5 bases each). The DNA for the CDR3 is TGTGCCAGCAGGGGGGTGGGTTGGGTGGAGACCCAGTACTTC. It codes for CASRGVGWVETQYF.